Listed here are 27 T cell receptor beta chains from one sample, sequenced in a study of cytomegalovirus exposure and HLA in healthy donors. Use of 60 Vbeta and 13 Jbeta primers characterized the PCR. The data were produced by immunoSEQ multiplex PCR, yet TCRdb's version contains in-frame clones alone and is incomplete. Of about 150,000 clones listed, 55% to 80% are singletons. Input material: PBMCs. These receptors were taken from an older woman in good health and CMV-seropositive.

This clone came up a few times. V is TRBV7-9 and J is TRBJ1-1, with 7 bases identical to TRBD1. Unmatched junction bases numbered 5, after V lost 5 bases and J lost 2 bases. Germline-derived CDR1 and CDR2 are SEHNR and FQNEAQ (reference sequence). The CDR3 runs 14 residues. The DNA of the CDR3 is TGTGCCAGCAGCGGTCGGGACAGAAACACTGAAGCTTTCTTT. This encodes CASSGRDRNTEAFF. The full variable domain, with the rest looked up from reference TRBV7-9 and TRBJ1-1, is DTGVSQNPRHKITKRGQNVTFRCDPISEHNRLYWYRQTLGQGPEFLTYFQNEAQLEKSRLLSDRFSAERPKGSFSTLEIQRTEQGDSAMYLCASSGRDRNTEAFFGQGTRLTVV.

The V gene is TRBV6-1, the J gene TRBJ1-3; D is unresolved. The CDR3 extends over 14 amino acids. Germline V lookup: CDR1 MNHNS, CDR2 SASEGT. Trimming cost V 1 base and J 0 bases, with 4 bases left between them. The CDR3 sequence: CASSEVSSGNTIYF. In DNA, the CDR3 is TGTGCCAGCAGTGAAGTCAGCTCTGGAAACACCATATATTTT.

This clone was detected a few times. CDR3 sequence reads: CAWSKTSTDTQYF. The CDR3 DNA reads as TGTGCCTGGAGTAAGACTAGCACAGATACGCAGTATTTT. The chain recombines TRBV30 with TRBJ2-3; no clear D gene. Germline V gene lookup returns CDR1 GTSNPN and CDR2 SVGIG (reference sequence). The CDR3 has 13 amino acids. Trimming removed 2 bases at V and 0 bases at J, with 6 bases between.

The chain recombines TRBV5-6 with TRBJ1-1; D is uncertain. The CDR3 is 13 residues long. The V gene's germline CDR1 is SGHDT and CDR2 YYEEEE. V lost 1 base and J lost 0, with 4 bases in between. The DNA of the CDR3 is TGTGCCAGCAGCTTGCGGTTGAACACTGAAGCTTTCTTT. As protein: CASSLRLNTEAFF.

This clone was recorded once. CDR3 bases: TGCGCCAGCAGCCAAGCGACAGGGCTCCAAGAGACCCAGTACTTC. Protein product: CASSQATGLQETQYF. The V gene is TRBV4-1, the J gene TRBJ2-5; 7 nucleotides match TRBD1. The ends lost 1 base at V and 1 base at J; junction bases unmatched: 3. Germline lookup yields CDR1 MGHRA and CDR2 YSYEKL. CDR3 length equals 15 residues.

V is TRBV27 and J is TRBJ2-2; D possibly corresponds to TRBD1 (6 bases). Germline-derived CDR1 and CDR2 are MNHEY and SMNVEV (reference sequence). The V and J ends lost 1 base and 3 bases respectively, with 15 bases between them. The CDR3 length is 17 residues. The CDR3 here is CASSLLFDRQDTGELFF. The CDR3, as DNA: TGTGCCAGCAGTTTATTGTTCGACAGGCAGGACACCGGGGAGCTGTTTTTT.

The chain links TRBV7-9 to TRBJ1-2; a weak D match, TRBD1 (6 bases). The germline V gene has CDR1 SEHNR and CDR2 FQNEAQ (reference sequence). V was cut by 1 base and J by 7 bases, with 10 bases left in between. The CDR3 sequence is 13 residues long. This CDR3 reads CASSLVGAGGYTF. DNA for the CDR3: TGTGCCAGCAGCTTAGTGGGGGCTGGTGGCTACACCTTC.

V gene TRBV9 combines with J gene TRBJ2-2; D is perhaps TRBD2 (5 bases). Germline V gene lookup returns CDR1 SGDLS and CDR2 YYNGEE. The V end lost 0 bases, the J end lost 2 bases, and 11 bases lay between the germline ends. CDR3 length: 16 amino acids. The CDR3 protein is CASSVVGGTNTGELFF. CDR3 bases: TGTGCCAGCAGCGTAGTAGGAGGAACTAACACCGGGGAGCTGTTTTTT.

This clone was found a few times. This rearrangement joins TRBV18 to TRBJ2-1; TRBD2 agrees at 11 bases. This CDR3 contains 15 residues. V lost 3 bases, J lost 12 bases, and 10 bases stayed unmatched. CDR1 and CDR2 from the germline V gene are KGHSH and LQKENI. Here the CDR3 reads CASSPPLAGATRQFF. Here the CDR3 DNA reads TGTGCCAGCTCACCGCCACTAGCGGGGGCGACGCGGCAGTTCTTC.

The chain carries TRBV10-1 and TRBJ1-4; D is uncertain. V was shortened by 7 bases and J by 10 bases, with 10 bases between the two germline ends. In germline, CDR1 is WNHNN, CDR2 SYGVQD (reference sequence). This CDR3 is 11 amino acids long. This CDR3 reads CASKVRGKLFF. The CDR3 nucleotides are TGCGCCAGCAAAGTCCGGGGAAAACTGTTTTTT.

The chain couples TRBV4-1 to TRBJ1-2; D not certain. CDR3 length: 15 residues. Trimming took off 0 bases at V and 2 bases at J, with 10 bases between the two ends. CDR1 and CDR2 from the germline V gene are MGHRA and YSYEKL. CDR3 coding DNA: TGCGCCAGCAGCCAAGAAGTTGGCGGGAACTATGGCTACACCTTC. This sequence encodes CASSQEVGGNYGYTF.

This clone was found a few times. This chain connects TRBV6-5 to TRBJ2-7, with 7 bases that match TRBD1. The junction had 9 bases not matched to a gene; V was cut back by 6 bases and J by 4 bases. The length of the CDR3 is 14 residues. Germline CDR1 reads MNHEY; CDR2 reads SVGAGI. CDR3 sequence reads: CASRISVQGYEQYF. The CDR3 bases are TGTGCCAGCAGAATCTCGGTACAGGGGTACGAGCAGTACTTC.

This clone was picked up one time. The V and J genes are TRBV29-1 and TRBJ2-2; the D gene is possibly TRBD2 (6 bases). The CDR3 totals 15 residues. Germline loops: CDR1 SQVTM, CDR2 ANQGSEA. Trimming cost V 4 bases and J 4 bases, with 16 bases left between them. The CDR3 DNA sequence: TGCAGCGTTGCCGAAGTGGGAGCGGGCACCGGGGAGCTGTTTTTT. Amino acid sequence: CSVAEVGAGTGELFF.

The CDR3, as DNA: TGTGCCAGCAGTTACATAATGACAGGAACCTACGAGCAGTACTTC. Translated, it gives CASSYIMTGTYEQYF. The rearrangement links TRBV28 to TRBJ2-7; tentatively, D is TRBD1 (6 bases). CDR1 MDHEN and CDR2 SYDVKM come from the germline V gene. Trimming removed 4 bases at V and 2 bases at J, with 15 bases between. The CDR3 is 15 residues long. Supplemented by reference TRBV28 and TRBJ2-7, the full variable domain reads DVKVTQSSRYLVKRTGEKVFLECVQDMDHENMFWYRQDPGLGLRLIYFSYDVKMKEKGDIPEGYSVSREKKERFSLILESASTNQTSMYLCASSYIMTGTYEQYFGPGTRLTVT.

The CDR3 loop reads CASSTSAWDEQFF. The CDR3 DNA is TGTGCCAGCAGCACTAGCGCGTGGGATGAGCAGTTCTTC. The chain uses TRBV7-2 and TRBJ2-1, with 7 nucleotides matching TRBD2. The CDR3 is 13 amino acids. CDR1 is SGHTA and CDR2 is FQGNSA in the germline V gene. V shed 5 bases and J 8 bases; nucleotides not matched to a gene: 6.

This CDR3 reads CASSPLTSGSRDTQYF. Here the CDR3 DNA reads TGTGCCAGCAGTCCCCTGACTAGCGGGAGTCGAGATACGCAGTATTTT. The chain couples TRBV2 to TRBJ2-3, with TRBD2 matching 12 bases. Looked up from germline, CDR1 is SNHLY and CDR2 is FYNNEI. The CDR3 is 16 residues long. Trimming at V came to 5 bases and at J to 5 bases, leaving 8 bases not matched to a gene.

V usage is TRBV6-6 and J usage is TRBJ2-7; perhaps TRBD1 as D (5 bases). V was cut by 7 bases and J by 3 bases, with 13 bases left in between. Germline V lookup: CDR1 MNHNY, CDR2 SVGAGI (reference sequence). The CDR3 is 13 residues long. The CDR3 sequence: CASTFGRVYEQYF. For the CDR3, the DNA is TGTGCCAGCACGTTTGGCAGGGTCTACGAGCAGTACTTC.

The rearrangement joins TRBV28 to TRBJ1-2; tentatively, D is TRBD1 (5 bases). Per the germline V gene, CDR1 is MDHEN and CDR2 is SYDVKM. The CDR3 runs 15 residues. Trimming cost V 3 bases and J 4 bases, with 15 bases left between them. CDR3 nucleotides: TGTGCCAGCAGTTTGACCGGGGGGACGGTCTATGGCTACACCTTC. Translation: CASSLTGGTVYGYTF.

This clone was detected only a few times. The genes are TRBV9 and TRBJ2-5, with D perhaps TRBD2 (5 bases). Trimming pared 0 bases from V and 7 bases from J, leaving 13 bases between. The germline CDR1 and CDR2 sequences are SGDLS and YYNGEE. CDR3 length equals 14 residues. The CDR3 nucleotides are TGTGCCAGCAGCGTAGGGAGCGGTGAAACGACCCAGTACTTC. It yields the protein CASSVGSGETTQYF.

The chain links TRBV7-9 to TRBJ2-1, with a weak D call TRBD2 (5 bases). This CDR3 region has 13 residues. V gave up 4 bases and J gave up 9 bases, with 13 bases separating them. Per germline, CDR1 SEHNR and CDR2 FQNEAQ (reference sequence). The CDR3 protein is CASSSVTRREQFF. Here the CDR3 DNA reads TGTGCCAGCAGCTCAGTTACTAGACGTGAGCAGTTCTTC.

The CDR3 is CASSNLPRYSNQPQHF. As DNA, the CDR3 is TGTGCCAGTAGTAATCTACCCCGTTATAGCAATCAGCCCCAGCATTTT. V is TRBV19 and J is TRBJ1-5; D is uncertain. CDR3 length: 16 residues. Germline CDR1 LNHDA, CDR2 SQIVND (reference sequence). The V and J ends lost 4 bases and 0 bases respectively, with 13 bases between them. Based on the CDR3 plus reference TRBV19 and TRBJ1-5, the full variable domain is DGGITQSPKYLFRKEGQNVTLSCEQNLNHDAMYWYRQDPGQGLRLIYYSQIVNDFQKGDIAEGYSVSREKKESFPLTVTSAQKNPTAFYLCASSNLPRYSNQPQHFGDGTRLSIL.

This clone came up a few times. The DNA of the CDR3 is TGTGCCAGCAGCTCATGGGACAGCCAAGTGAACACTGAAGCTTTCTTT. Encoded protein: CASSSWDSQVNTEAFF. The V call is TRBV28, the J call TRBJ1-1; 7 bases agree with TRBD1. The junction had 10 bases not matched to a gene; V was cut back by 6 bases and J by 0 bases. The CDR3 is 16 residues long. CDR1 is MDHEN and CDR2 is SYDVKM in the germline V gene. The variable domain in full, completed from reference TRBV28 and TRBJ1-1, reads DVKVTQSSRYLVKRTGEKVFLECVQDMDHENMFWYRQDPGLGLRLIYFSYDVKMKEKGDIPEGYSVSREKKERFSLILESASTNQTSMYLCASSSWDSQVNTEAFFGQGTRLTVV.

J is TRBJ2-1 and V is TRBV28, with D unclear. There are 16 residues in the CDR3. Trimming shortened V by 5 bases and J by 5 bases, and 19 bases separated the two germline ends. CDR1 is MDHEN and CDR2 is SYDVKM in the germline V gene. Here the CDR3 reads CASSRIDQAQHNEQFF. For the CDR3, the DNA is TGTGCCAGCAGTCGGATAGACCAGGCACAGCACAATGAGCAGTTCTTC.

This clone was picked up a small number of times. The chain couples TRBV5-5 to TRBJ2-7; a possible D gene is TRBD1 (5 bases). The V gene's germline CDR1 is SGHKS and CDR2 YYEKEE (reference sequence). V was clipped by 0 bases and J by 2 bases, with 12 bases between them. This CDR3 has 15 amino acids. CDR3 in DNA: TGTGCCAGCAGCTTGGGACAGAGCTTGACCTACGAGCAGTACTTC. This gives the protein CASSLGQSLTYEQYF.

A few counts support this clone. The rearrangement links TRBV6-1 to TRBJ2-3; 15 positions agree with TRBD2. V lost 3 bases to trimming and J lost 5 bases; unmatched junction nucleotides: 3. Germline V gene lookup returns CDR1 MNHNS and CDR2 SASEGT. The CDR3 totals 16 residues. The CDR3 here is CASSEGLAGGLDTQYF. CDR3 sequence (DNA): TGTGCCAGCAGTGAGGGACTAGCGGGAGGCTTAGATACGCAGTATTTT.

V usage is TRBV7-8 and J usage is TRBJ1-1, with TRBD1 matching over 7 bases. Trimming at V came to 6 bases and at J to 1 base, leaving 20 bases not matched to a gene. Germline assignment: CDR1 SGHVS and CDR2 FQNEAQ. The CDR3 is 19 amino acids. The CDR3 nucleotides read TGTGCCAGCAGAGACGAAAAACGACAGGGAGAGGGAACGAACACTGAAGCTTTCTTT. The encoded protein is CASRDEKRQGEGTNTEAFF. Combining the CDR3 with reference TRBV7-8 and TRBJ1-1 gives the whole variable domain GAGVSQSPRYKVAKRGQDVALRCDPISGHVSLFWYQQALGQGPEFLTYFQNEAQLDKSGLPSDRFFAERPEGSVSTLKIQRTQQEDSAVYLCASRDEKRQGEGTNTEAFFGQGTRLTVV.

V and J are TRBV18 and TRBJ1-4; no definite D call. The germline V and J ends were trimmed by 5 bases and 4 bases, with 14 bases remaining between them. The germline CDR1 and CDR2 sequences are KGHSH and LQKENI. This CDR3 comprises 15 residues. DNA for the CDR3: TGTGCCAGCTCATCGAATGGCCTCCATAATGAAAAACTGTTTTTT. This sequence encodes CASSSNGLHNEKLFF.